A selection of T cell receptor beta chains follows, all from one sample in a study of blood T cell repertoires in COVID-19. The assay was immunoSEQ multiplex PCR, and TCRdb's table has in-frame clones only and misses some. The sample includes about 110,000 clones, approximately 84% of them seen just once. The sequenced material came from peripheral blood. All receptors come from a human donor in a cohort sampled during active COVID-19. The CDR3 runs from the conserved cysteine through the conserved F or W. A D gene is named only where the DNA matches it firmly. For some rows the clone size is stated as once, few or many, or as a class when expanded; others skip it.

v_call	j_call	d_call	clone_size	cdr3_nt	cdr3_aa
TRBV11-3	TRBJ2-1	NA	once	TGTGCCAGCAGCCCCCAGGGCAATGAGCAGTTCTTC	CASSPQGNEQFF
TRBV9	TRBJ2-2	TRBD2	once	TGTGCCAGCAGCCCGCGGACTAGCGTGAGCACCGGGGAGCTGTTTTTT	CASSPRTSVSTGELFF
TRBV30	TRBJ2-1	TRBD2	NA	TGTGCCTGGACGCATCGGAGCGGGAGTCGGTCCTACAATGAGCAGTTCTTC	CAWTHRSGSRSYNEQFF
TRBV29-1	TRBJ2-2	TRBD1	NA	TGCAGCGCCGACAGGGGGTCCACCGGGGAGCTGTTTTTT	CSADRGSTGELFF
TRBV6-5	TRBJ1-6	NA	NA	TGTGCCAGCATTCGGGGAAGCTCCTATAATTCACCCCTCCACTTT	CASIRGSSYNSPLHF
TRBV5-6	TRBJ2-7	NA	NA	TGTGCCAGCACCCGAGGCACCGCGATCTACGAGCAGTACTTC	CASTRGTAIYEQYF
TRBV9	TRBJ2-1	NA	NA	TGTGCCAGCAGCGTAGAGGCAGGGGGGAGCAATGAGCAGTTCTTC	CASSVEAGGSNEQFF
TRBV3-1/TRBV3-2	TRBJ1-5	TRBD1	NA	TGTGCCAGCAGCCATGGACAGGGGGGGCAGCCCCAGCATTTT	CASSHGQGGQPQHF
TRBV21-1	TRBJ1-4	NA	NA	TGTGCCAGCAGTTTAGCAAGTTGGACAGATGAAAAACTGTTTTTT	CASSLASWTDEKLFF
TRBV7-9	TRBJ1-4	NA	NA	TGTGCCAGCAGCCAGTCTTGGGGGCCCGCAACTAATGAAAAACTGTTTTTT	CASSQSWGPATNEKLFF
TRBV20-1	TRBJ2-1	TRBD2	once	TGCAGTGCTAGTCGGTCGGTGACTAGCGGGACGGATGAGCAGTTCTTC	CSASRSVTSGTDEQFF
TRBV5-4	TRBJ2-7	TRBD2	NA	TGTGCCAGCAGCCGCGGGGGGGACTACGAGCAGTACTTC	CASSRGGDYEQYF
TRBV28	TRBJ2-1	TRBD2	NA	TGTGCCAGCAAAACCGGGACTAGCGCACCAAGCTCCTACAATGAGCAGTTCTTC	CASKTGTSAPSSYNEQFF
TRBV5-1	TRBJ1-5	NA	NA	TGCGCCAGCAGCTTGGGGTTCGGAGGGCTCAATCAGCCCCAGCATTTT	CASSLGFGGLNQPQHF
TRBV28	TRBJ2-7	NA	few	TGTGCCAGCACCTTGCGGCGATATGGCAACGAGCAGTACTTC	CASTLRRYGNEQYF
TRBV5-6	TRBJ1-1	TRBD1	few	TGTGCCAGCAAACCCCAACAGGGGGTGAACACTGAAGCTTTCTTT	CASKPQQGVNTEAFF
TRBV12-3/TRBV12-4	TRBJ1-4	NA	NA	TGTGCCAGCAGCTTGGCAGTTAATGAAAAACTGTTTTTT	CASSLAVNEKLFF
TRBV11-3	TRBJ2-7	NA	NA	TGTGCCAGCAGCTTATACCCCCATACAGAGCAGTACTTC	CASSLYPHTEQYF
TRBV19	TRBJ1-2	NA	NA	TGTGCCAGTAGTATAGACAGTAACTATGGCTACACCTTC	CASSIDSNYGYTF
TRBV29-1	TRBJ2-3	NA	NA	TGCAGCGTTGGGGGTGGACCGGGAAATACGCAGTATTTT	CSVGGGPGNTQYF
TRBV16	TRBJ2-7	NA	NA	TGTGCCAGCAGCCCCCGACAGGAAGGCTCCCGCGAGCAGTACTTC	CASSPRQEGSREQYF
TRBV4-3	TRBJ1-2	NA	NA	TGCGCCAGCAGCCAAGATACCGGGAACTATGGCTACACCTTC	CASSQDTGNYGYTF
TRBV7-2	TRBJ1-2	TRBD1	once	TGTGCCAGCAGCGCCAGGGACAGGGAAAAATATGGCTACACCTTC	CASSARDREKYGYTF
TRBV7-2	TRBJ2-1	TRBD2	NA	TGTGCCAGCAGCTTAGAGGCGGGAGTAACCTACAATGAGCAGTTCTTC	CASSLEAGVTYNEQFF
TRBV27	TRBJ2-5	TRBD2	NA	TGTGCCAGCAGGATTAGCGGGGTCGGGCCTGGAGAGACCCAGTACTTC	CASRISGVGPGETQYF
TRBV11-2	TRBJ2-5	NA	NA	TGTGCCAGCAGCTTAGTAAAGACCCAGTACTTC	CASSLVKTQYF
TRBV2	TRBJ2-1	TRBD2	NA	TGTGCCAGCAGGGAAGCGGGAGGGGGTCCCCATGAGCAGTTCTTC	CASREAGGGPHEQFF
TRBV6-2/TRBV6-3	TRBJ2-2	TRBD2	once	TGTGCCAGCAGTCCGGGGGGGGCGAACACCGGGGAGCTGTTTTTT	CASSPGGANTGELFF
TRBV5-1	TRBJ2-7	TRBD2	NA	TGCGCCAGCAGCTGGGGATCGGGCGGGAGCGACGAGCAGTACTTC	CASSWGSGGSDEQYF
TRBV19	TRBJ2-1	NA	NA	TGTGCCAGTAGTCCCTCGACAGGCAATGAGCAGTTCTTC	CASSPSTGNEQFF
TRBV27	TRBJ1-5	NA	NA	TGTGCCAGCAGATTTAGAGGCAATCAGCCCCAGCATTTT	CASRFRGNQPQHF
TRBV9	TRBJ2-1	TRBD2	NA	TGTGCCAGCACCTCCGGGACTAGCGGGGCCTGGGAGCAGTTCTTC	CASTSGTSGAWEQFF
TRBV7-9	TRBJ2-1	TRBD2	few	TGTGCCAGCAGCTTACTAGCGGGGGCCTACAATGAGCAGTTCTTC	CASSLLAGAYNEQFF
TRBV28	TRBJ1-2	NA	NA	TGTGCCAGCAGTACCCGACAGTACGGCTACACCTTC	CASSTRQYGYTF
TRBV6-5	TRBJ2-1	TRBD2	NA	TGTGCCAGCAGAGAGACTAGCGAGAGAACACATGAGCAGTTCTTC	CASRETSERTHEQFF
TRBV29-1	TRBJ2-3	TRBD1	NA	TGCAGCGCTAAAAGTACCGGGACAGGAGTCACAGATACGCAGTATTTT	CSAKSTGTGVTDTQYF
TRBV28	TRBJ1-5	TRBD1	few	TGTGCCAGCAGTTCCCCTTGGGGACAGGGAATTTCTGGGAGCAATCAGCCCCAGCATTTT	CASSSPWGQGISGSNQPQHF
TRBV7-3	TRBJ1-1	NA	NA	TGTGCCAGCAGCTTAGGAGCCAGGGCGAACACTGAAGCTTTCTTT	CASSLGARANTEAFF
TRBV5-1	TRBJ2-1	TRBD2	NA	TGCGCCAGCAGCTTGGAGGTTAGCGGGAAATACAATGAGCAGTTCTTC	CASSLEVSGKYNEQFF
TRBV15	TRBJ2-2	NA	NA	TGTGCCACCAGCAGCAAGGGGCGAAATGCGAACACCGGGGAGCTGTTTTTT	CATSSKGRNANTGELFF
TRBV27	TRBJ2-1	TRBD2	once	TGTGCCAGCAGGAGCCCTAGCGGGAGCAAGCAGTTCTTC	CASRSPSGSKQFF
TRBV20-1	TRBJ1-1	NA	once	TGCAGTGCTAGTCCCAGGGGCCCGAACACTGAAGCTTTCTTT	CSASPRGPNTEAFF
TRBV27	TRBJ1-3	NA	NA	TGTGCCACTAGGAAGAGCTCTGGAAACACCATATATTTT	CATRKSSGNTIYF
TRBV20-1	TRBJ2-7	TRBD2	NA	TGCAGTGCTAGTTTTGCGGGGGTGGGAATTGGGGAGCAGTACTTC	CSASFAGVGIGEQYF
TRBV19	TRBJ2-1	TRBD2	NA	TGTGCCACCTGCGGGGTAGCGGGAGCGTCTGAGCAGTTCTTC	CATCGVAGASEQFF
TRBV7-3	TRBJ2-1	NA	NA	TGTGCCAGCAGCTTGAGGGGAGGCTCCTACAATGAGCAGTTCTTC	CASSLRGGSYNEQFF
TRBV3-1/TRBV3-2	TRBJ2-6	NA	few	TGTGCCAGCAGCCTCCGCTCTGGGGCCAACGTCCTGACTTTC	CASSLRSGANVLTF
TRBV19	TRBJ1-6	NA	once	TGTGCCAGTAGTATTCAATATGGAGCTCCGAATAATTCACCCCTCCACTTT	CASSIQYGAPNNSPLHF